This T cell receptor (beta chain) was obtained from a study of beta chain features in type 1 diabetes. Study summary: Age, gender and cell yields were alike across patients and healthy donors. Findings and caveats of the study: Healthy donors had naive, central memory and Treg TCRB repertoires that appeared less similar than those seen among patients. No resolution was reached here on whether HLA type influences TCRB rearrangement. Type 1 diabetes patients had moderately but significantly shorter TCRB CDR3s in all four CD4+ subsets.

The CDR3 loop spans 14 amino acids. Germline CDR1 reads MGHRA; CDR2 reads YSYEKL. The junction had 7 bases not matched to a gene; V was cut back by 3 bases and J by 5 bases. This clone occurred a few times. As yet, its antigen is unknown. Over 95% purity was reached by all sorted populations. Of the isolated RNA, all was reverse transcribed, and so the sequenced material was expressed TCRB transcripts. Repertoires were generated with immunoSEQ multiplex PCR, while TCRdb's copy carries only in-frame clones and drops some. The repertoire holds about 660,000 clones, with 11% to 15% as singletons. The receptor comes from a man between 18 and 29 years old with type 1 diabetes. The V and J genes are TRBV4-1 and TRBJ2-7; 7 nucleotides match TRBD2. Sequencing was carried out using naive CD4+ T cells from blood. The CDR3 bases are TGCGCCAGCAGCCAGGGAGGGGAATTCCACGAGCAGTACTTC. Protein product: CASSQGGEFHEQYF.